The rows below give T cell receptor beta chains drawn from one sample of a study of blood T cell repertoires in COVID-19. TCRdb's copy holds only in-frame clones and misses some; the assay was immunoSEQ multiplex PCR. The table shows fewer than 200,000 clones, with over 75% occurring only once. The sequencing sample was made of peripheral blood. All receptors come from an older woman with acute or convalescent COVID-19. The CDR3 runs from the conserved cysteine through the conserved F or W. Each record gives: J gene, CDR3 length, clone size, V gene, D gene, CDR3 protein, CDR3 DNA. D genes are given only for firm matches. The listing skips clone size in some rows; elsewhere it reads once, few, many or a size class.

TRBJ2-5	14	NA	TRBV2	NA	CASSGLLYQETQYF	TGTGCCAGCAGTGGACTATTGTACCAAGAGACCCAGTACTTC
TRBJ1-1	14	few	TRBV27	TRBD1	CASSLTGGWTEAFF	TGTGCCAGCAGTCTCACAGGGGGCTGGACTGAAGCTTTCTTT
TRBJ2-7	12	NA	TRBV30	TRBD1	CAWSGQGYEQYF	TGTGCCTGGAGCGGACAGGGTTACGAGCAGTACTTC
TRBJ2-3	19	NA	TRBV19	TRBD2	CASSIGLASGESSTDTQYF	TGTGCCAGTAGTATAGGACTAGCGAGTGGTGAGTCTAGCACAGATACGCAGTATTTT
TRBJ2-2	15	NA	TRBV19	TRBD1	CASRSGGGNTGELFF	TGTGCCAGTAGATCAGGGGGCGGGAACACCGGGGAGCTGTTTTTT
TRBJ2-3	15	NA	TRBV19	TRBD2	CASRKTAGAADTQYF	TGTGCCAGTAGAAAAACCGCGGGAGCAGCAGATACGCAGTATTTT
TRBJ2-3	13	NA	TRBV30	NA	CAWSPKGTDTQYF	TGTGCCTGGAGTCCTAAAGGCACAGATACGCAGTATTTT
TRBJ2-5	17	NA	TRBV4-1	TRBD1	CASSQRIGQGARETQYF	TGCGCCAGCAGCCAGCGGATTGGACAGGGGGCCCGGGAGACCCAGTACTTC
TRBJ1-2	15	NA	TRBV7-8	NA	CASSLTDRQKQRYTF	TGTGCCAGCAGCTTAACGGACAGACAGAAGCAGCGCTACACCTTC
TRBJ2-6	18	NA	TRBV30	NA	CAWSLGPGGRNGANVLTF	TGTGCCTGGAGCCTCGGTCCCGGGGGGCGAAACGGGGCCAACGTCCTGACTTTC
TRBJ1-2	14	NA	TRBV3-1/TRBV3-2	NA	CASSQVARNYGYTF	TGTGCCAGCAGCCAAGTTGCCAGAAACTATGGCTACACCTTC
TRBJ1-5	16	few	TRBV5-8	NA	CASSRLGQGGNQPQHF	TGTGCCAGCAGCCGATTGGGCCAGGGCGGCAATCAGCCCCAGCATTTT
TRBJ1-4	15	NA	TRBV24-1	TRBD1	CATSDSTGLNEKLFF	TGTGCCACCAGTGATTCGACAGGGCTTAATGAAAAACTGTTTTTT
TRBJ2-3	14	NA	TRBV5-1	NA	CASSFPRDPDTQYF	TGCGCCAGCAGCTTCCCGCGGGACCCAGATACGCAGTATTTT
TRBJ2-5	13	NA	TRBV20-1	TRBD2	CSASTGLEETQYF	TGCAGTGCTAGTACCGGACTAGAAGAGACCCAGTACTTC
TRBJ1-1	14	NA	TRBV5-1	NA	CASSLAGADTEAFF	TGCGCCAGCAGCTTGGCAGGGGCGGACACTGAAGCTTTCTTT
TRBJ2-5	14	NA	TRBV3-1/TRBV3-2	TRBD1	CASSQQQGSETQYF	TGTGCCAGCAGCCAACAACAGGGGAGCGAGACCCAGTACTTC
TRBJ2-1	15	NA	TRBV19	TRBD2	CASKGGRGSYNEQFF	TGTGCCAGTAAGGGCGGGAGAGGCTCCTACAATGAGCAGTTCTTC
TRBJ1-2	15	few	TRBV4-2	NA	CASSQADGRFYGYTF	TGTGCCAGCAGCCAAGCTGACGGGAGATTCTATGGCTACACCTTC
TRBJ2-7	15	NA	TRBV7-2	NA	CASSLVTGRSYEQYF	TGTGCCAGCAGCTTAGTGACAGGACGCTCCTACGAGCAGTACTTC
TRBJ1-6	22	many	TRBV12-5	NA	CASGLVPGLTRQKPENNSPLHF	TGTGCTAGTGGTTTGGTCCCCGGATTAACACGACAGAAGCCCGAGAATAATTCACCCCTCCACTTT
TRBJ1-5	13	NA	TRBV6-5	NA	CASRDSPNQPQHF	TGTGCCAGCAGGGACAGTCCCAATCAGCCCCAGCATTTT
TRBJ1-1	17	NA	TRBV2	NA	CASSAVRGVVVNTEAFF	TGTGCCAGCAGCGCCGTTCGGGGGGTCGTTGTGAACACTGAAGCTTTCTTT
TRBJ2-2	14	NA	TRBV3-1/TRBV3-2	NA	CASSQGRNTGELFF	TGTGCCAGCAGCCAAGGGAGGAACACCGGGGAGCTGTTTTTT
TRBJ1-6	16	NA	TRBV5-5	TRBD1	CASSPGGQGYNSPLHF	TGTGCCAGCAGCCCGGGGGGACAGGGTTATAATTCACCCCTCCACTTT
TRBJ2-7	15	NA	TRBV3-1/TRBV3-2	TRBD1	CASSPIGTGSLEQYF	TGTGCCAGCAGCCCTATAGGGACAGGGTCACTCGAGCAGTACTTC
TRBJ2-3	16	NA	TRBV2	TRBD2	CASSGKREATTDTQYF	TGTGCCAGCAGTGGTAAGCGGGAGGCGACCACAGATACGCAGTATTTT
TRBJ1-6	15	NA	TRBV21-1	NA	CASTLFGRVNSPLHF	TGTGCCAGCACCCTTTTCGGCAGGGTTAATTCACCCCTCCACTTT
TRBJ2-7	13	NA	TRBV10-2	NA	CASSDRESYEQYF	TGCGCCAGCAGTGATCGGGAGTCCTACGAGCAGTACTTC
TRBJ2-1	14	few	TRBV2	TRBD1	CASFWGQGSNEQFF	TGTGCCAGCTTCTGGGGACAGGGGAGCAATGAGCAGTTCTTC
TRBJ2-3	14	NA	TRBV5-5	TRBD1	CASSLQGASDTQYF	TGTGCCAGCAGCTTACAGGGGGCGAGCGATACGCAGTATTTT
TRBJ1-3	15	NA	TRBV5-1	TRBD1	CASSPEWTGGDTIYF	TGCGCCAGCAGCCCCGAATGGACAGGGGGAGACACCATATATTTT
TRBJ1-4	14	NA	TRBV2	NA	CASSLGQINEKLFF	TGTGCCAGCAGTCTGGGACAAATTAATGAAAAACTGTTTTTT
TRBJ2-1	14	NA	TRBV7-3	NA	CASSLSQGYNEQFF	TGTGCCAGCAGCTTATCCCAGGGGTACAATGAGCAGTTCTTC
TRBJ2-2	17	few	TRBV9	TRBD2	CASSVSSGRSRPGELFF	TGTGCCAGCAGCGTCTCTAGCGGGAGGTCCCGCCCCGGGGAGCTGTTTTTT
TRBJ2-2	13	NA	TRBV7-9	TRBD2	CASSLGGTGELFF	TGTGCCAGCAGCCTCGGGGGGACCGGGGAGCTGTTTTTT
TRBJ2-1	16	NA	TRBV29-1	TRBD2	CSVELAGEVTYNEQFF	TGCAGCGTTGAACTAGCGGGAGAAGTTACCTACAATGAGCAGTTCTTC
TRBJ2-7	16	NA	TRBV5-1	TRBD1	CASSLRPGTGGHEQYF	TGCGCCAGCAGCTTGCGTCCAGGGACAGGGGGCCACGAGCAGTACTTC
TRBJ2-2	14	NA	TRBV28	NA	CASSLWRVTGELFF	TGTGCCAGCAGTTTATGGAGGGTTACCGGGGAGCTGTTTTTT
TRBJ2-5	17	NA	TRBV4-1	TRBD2	CASTYSGLAGSQETQYF	TGCGCCAGCACCTATTCAGGACTAGCGGGAAGCCAAGAGACCCAGTACTTC
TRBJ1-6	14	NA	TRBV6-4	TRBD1	CASSMDRGQSPLHF	TGTGCCAGCAGTATGGACAGGGGTCAATCACCCCTCCACTTT
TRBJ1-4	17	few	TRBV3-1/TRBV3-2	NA	CASSQDWDTTTNEKLFF	TGTGCCAGCAGCCAAGATTGGGACACGACAACTAATGAAAAACTGTTTTTT
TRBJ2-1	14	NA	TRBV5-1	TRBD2	CASSLSLAGYEQFF	TGCGCCAGCAGCTTGTCGCTAGCGGGATATGAGCAGTTCTTC
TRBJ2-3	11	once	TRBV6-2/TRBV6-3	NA	CASSFSDTQYF	TGTGCCAGCAGTTTCTCAGATACGCAGTATTTT
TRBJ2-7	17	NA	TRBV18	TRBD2	CASSPGSASGSIYEQYF	TGTGCCAGCTCACCCGGGTCGGCTAGCGGGAGTATTTACGAGCAGTACTTC
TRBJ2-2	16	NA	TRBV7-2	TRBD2	CASSPGLAGFAGELFF	TGTGCCAGCAGTCCGGGACTAGCGGGATTCGCCGGGGAGCTGTTTTTT
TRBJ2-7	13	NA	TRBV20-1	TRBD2	CSASPGREGEQYF	TGCAGTGCTAGTCCTGGCAGGGAGGGCGAGCAGTACTTC
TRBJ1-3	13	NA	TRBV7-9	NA	CASKQSSGNTIYF	TGTGCCAGCAAACAGTCCTCTGGAAACACCATATATTTT
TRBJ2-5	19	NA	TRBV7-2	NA	CASSLSPPPAGILWETQYF	TGTGCCAGCAGCTTGTCACCCCCCCCAGCGGGCATCCTGTGGGAGACCCAGTACTTC
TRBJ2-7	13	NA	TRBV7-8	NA	CASSLGPSYEQYF	TGTGCCAGCAGCTTAGGGCCATCCTACGAGCAGTACTTC
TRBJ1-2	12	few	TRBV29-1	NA	CSVLSWTRGYTF	TGCAGCGTTCTATCATGGACAAGAGGCTACACCTTC